This TCR beta chain was captured in a study of stem cell transplantation in POMP-related autoinflammatory disease. Clones were sequenced by immunoSEQ multiplex PCR, and TCRdb holds only the in-frame ones, with some missing. The table has roughly 32,000 clones, around nine tenths seen once. Deletions cut 4 bases from V and 0 bases from J, with 10 bases between. Germline assignment: CDR1 MDHEN and CDR2 SYDVKM. This CDR3 has 14 residues. V is TRBV28 and J is TRBJ2-7; tentative D call: TRBD1 (6 bases). The sequence derives from a human donor with POMP-related autoinflammation and immune dysregulation (PRAID). The sequenced sample was CD4+ T cells from PBMCs, obtained before stem cell transplantation. The CDR3 DNA reads as TGTGCCAGCAGTTCTCAGGGGTTCTCCTACGAGCAGTACTTC. It encodes CASSSQGFSYEQYF.